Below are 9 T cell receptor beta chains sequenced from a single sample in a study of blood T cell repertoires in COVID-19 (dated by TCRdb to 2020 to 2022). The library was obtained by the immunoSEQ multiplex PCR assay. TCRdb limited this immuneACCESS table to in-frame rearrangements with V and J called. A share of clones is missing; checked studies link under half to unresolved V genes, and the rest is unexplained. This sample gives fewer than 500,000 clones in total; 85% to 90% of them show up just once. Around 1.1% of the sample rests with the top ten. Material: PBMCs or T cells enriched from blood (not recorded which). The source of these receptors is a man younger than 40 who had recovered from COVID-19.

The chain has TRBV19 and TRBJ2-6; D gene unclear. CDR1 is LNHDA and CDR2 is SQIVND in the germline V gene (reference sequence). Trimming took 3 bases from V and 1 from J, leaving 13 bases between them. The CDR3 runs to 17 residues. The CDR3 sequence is CASSMARWASGANVLTF. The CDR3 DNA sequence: TGTGCCAGTAGTATGGCTCGATGGGCGTCTGGGGCCAACGTCCTGACTTTC.

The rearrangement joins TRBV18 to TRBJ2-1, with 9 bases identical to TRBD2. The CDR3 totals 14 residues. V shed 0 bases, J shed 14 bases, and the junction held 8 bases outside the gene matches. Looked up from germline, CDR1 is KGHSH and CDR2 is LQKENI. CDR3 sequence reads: CASSPPGLARREFF. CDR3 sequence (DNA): TGTGCCAGCTCACCACCCGGACTAGCGAGACGGGAGTTCTTC.

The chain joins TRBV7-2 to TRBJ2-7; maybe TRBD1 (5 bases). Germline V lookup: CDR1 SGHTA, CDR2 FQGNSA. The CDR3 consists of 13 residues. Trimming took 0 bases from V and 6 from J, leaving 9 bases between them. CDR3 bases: TGTGCCAGCAGCTTAGCCCAGGGTGGCGAGCAGTACTTC. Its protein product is CASSLAQGGEQYF.

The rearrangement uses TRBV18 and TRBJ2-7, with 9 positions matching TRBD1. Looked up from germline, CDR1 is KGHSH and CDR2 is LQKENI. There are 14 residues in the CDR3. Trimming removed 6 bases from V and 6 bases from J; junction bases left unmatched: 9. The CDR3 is CASSPGQGWGEQYF. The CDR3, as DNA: TGTGCCAGCTCGCCGGGACAGGGCTGGGGCGAGCAGTACTTC.

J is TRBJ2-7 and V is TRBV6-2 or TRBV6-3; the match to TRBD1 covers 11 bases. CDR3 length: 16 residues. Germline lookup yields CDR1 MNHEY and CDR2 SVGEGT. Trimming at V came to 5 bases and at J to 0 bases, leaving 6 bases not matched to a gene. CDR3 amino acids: CASSSRDRGFSYEQYF. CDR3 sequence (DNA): TGTGCCAGCAGTAGCCGGGACAGGGGGTTCTCCTACGAGCAGTACTTC.

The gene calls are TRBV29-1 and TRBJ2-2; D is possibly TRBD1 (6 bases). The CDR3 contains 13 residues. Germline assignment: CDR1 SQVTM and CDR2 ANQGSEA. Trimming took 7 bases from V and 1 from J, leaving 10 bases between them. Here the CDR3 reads CSGSQGNTGELFF. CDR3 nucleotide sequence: TGCAGCGGCTCACAGGGGAACACCGGGGAGCTGTTTTTT.

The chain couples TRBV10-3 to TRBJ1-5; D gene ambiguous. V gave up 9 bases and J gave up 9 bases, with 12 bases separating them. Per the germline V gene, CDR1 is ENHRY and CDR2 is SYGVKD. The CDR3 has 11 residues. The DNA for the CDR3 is TGTGCCATTGGCCGGGAGGGGCCCCAGCATTTT. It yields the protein CAIGREGPQHF.

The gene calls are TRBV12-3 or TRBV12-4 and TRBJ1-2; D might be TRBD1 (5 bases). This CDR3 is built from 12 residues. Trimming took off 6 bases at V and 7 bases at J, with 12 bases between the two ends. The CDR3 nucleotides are TGTGCCAGCAGAGGGCAGGGTCGTGGCTACACCTTC. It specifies CASRGQGRGYTF.

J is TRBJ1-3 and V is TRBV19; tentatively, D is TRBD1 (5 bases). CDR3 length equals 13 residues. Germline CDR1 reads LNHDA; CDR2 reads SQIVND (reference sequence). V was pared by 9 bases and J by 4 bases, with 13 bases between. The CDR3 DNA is TGTGCCAGCAGTCAGGGTTTGGGAAACACCATATATTTT. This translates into CASSQGLGNTIYF.